These T cell receptor beta chains were read from a single sample in a study of T cell responses to AZD1222 COVID-19 vaccine. Measured with immunoSEQ multiplex PCR; TCRdb has only the in-frame clones, and not every one. The sample includes over 100,000 clones, 90% of them seen just once. The specimen was peripheral blood, collected on day 0 of AZD1222 vaccination. The receptors were sampled from an adult in good health. Both conserved end residues are part of each CDR3. Each record gives: D gene, clone size, J gene, V gene, CDR3 protein, CDR3 DNA. D genes are given only for firm matches. Not all rows give a size; the values are once, few, many and, for expanded clones, a class.

>TRBD1|once|TRBJ1-1|TRBV10-2
CASSATGQIAEAFF
TGCGCCAGCAGTGCGACAGGGCAAATCGCTGAAGCTTTCTTT
>NA|NA|TRBJ1-2|TRBV27
CASSFTGVNNYGYTF
TGTGCCAGCAGTTTCACGGGAGTCAACAACTATGGCTACACCTTC
>TRBD2|NA|TRBJ2-2|TRBV13
CASSSPIAGPNTGELFF
TGTGCCAGCAGCTCTCCAATAGCGGGACCGAACACCGGGGAGCTGTTTTTT
>TRBD1|NA|TRBJ2-7|TRBV9
CASSVGTGGSYEQYF
TGTGCCAGCAGCGTAGGAACAGGGGGCTCCTACGAGCAGTACTTC
>NA|NA|TRBJ1-2|TRBV6-5
CASTMDGYYGYTF
TGTGCCAGCACAATGGACGGGTACTATGGCTACACCTTC
>NA|NA|TRBJ2-1|TRBV29-1
CSVESGQGWNEQFF
TGCAGCGTTGAAAGTGGGCAGGGGTGGAATGAGCAGTTCTTC
>TRBD2|NA|TRBJ2-7|TRBV11-1
CASSPPGLAGTEQYF
TGTGCCAGCAGCCCACCGGGACTAGCGGGGACCGAGCAGTACTTC
>TRBD2|NA|TRBJ2-7|TRBV5-1
CASSLDGTSGGRVSYEQYF
TGCGCCAGCAGCTTGGATGGGACTAGCGGGGGGCGGGTCTCCTACGAGCAGTACTTC
>NA|NA|TRBJ1-2|TRBV3-1/TRBV3-2
CASSQRGSYGYTF
TGTGCCAGCAGCCAACGGGGGTCCTATGGCTACACCTTC
>TRBD1|NA|TRBJ1-6|TRBV9
CASSPSMQGAYSPLHF
TGTGCCAGCAGCCCTAGTATGCAGGGGGCTTACTCACCCCTCCACTTT
>NA|NA|TRBJ2-7|TRBV7-2
CASSLERSYEQYF
TGTGCCAGCAGCTTAGAGAGGTCCTACGAGCAGTACTTC
>NA|NA|TRBJ2-3|TRBV7-2
CAGALQGSPSDTQYF
TGTGCCGGAGCCCTCCAGGGTAGTCCTTCAGATACGCAGTATTTT
>NA|NA|TRBJ2-7|TRBV21-1
CASSKEGTPKYEQYF
TGTGCCAGCAGCAAAGAGGGGACACCTAAATACGAGCAGTACTTC
>NA|NA|TRBJ1-4|TRBV28
CASSRDLRGGDEKLFF
TGTGCCAGCAGTCGGGATTTGCGAGGCGGAGATGAAAAACTGTTTTTT
>NA|NA|TRBJ2-7|TRBV7-9
CASSLDLKRGEQYF
TGTGCCAGCAGCTTAGACCTAAAGAGGGGCGAGCAGTACTTC
>NA|NA|TRBJ2-1|TRBV6-5
CASRDQVNEQFF
TGTGCCAGCAGAGATCAGGTTAATGAGCAGTTCTTC
>TRBD1|NA|TRBJ1-2|TRBV7-2
CASSPSPGQSYGYTF
TGTGCCAGCAGCCCCTCTCCGGGACAGAGCTATGGCTACACCTTC
>NA|NA|TRBJ2-7|TRBV29-1
CSVETPEQYF
TGCAGCGTCGAGACCCCCGAGCAGTACTTC
>NA|few|TRBJ2-4|TRBV6-5
CASSYEGPEDIQYF
TGTGCCAGCAGTTACGAGGGGCCGGAGGACATTCAGTACTTC
>TRBD2|NA|TRBJ2-3|TRBV7-6
CASSLAASGGDTQYF
TGTGCCAGCAGCTTAGCGGCTAGCGGGGGCGATACGCAGTATTTT
>NA|NA|TRBJ1-1|TRBV28
CASKGGTEAFF
TGTGCCAGCAAGGGGGGCACTGAAGCTTTCTTT
>TRBD1|NA|TRBJ1-1|TRBV29-1
CSVVQGAEAFF
TGCAGCGTAGTACAGGGGGCTGAAGCTTTCTTT
>NA|NA|TRBJ1-1|TRBV18
CASSPPGRTEAFF
TGTGCCAGCTCACCGCCGGGACGGACTGAAGCTTTCTTT
>TRBD1|NA|TRBJ2-3|TRBV5-1
CASSGTGKSTDTQYF
TGCGCCAGCAGCGGGACAGGGAAAAGCACAGATACGCAGTATTTT
>NA|NA|TRBJ2-1|TRBV9
CASSEWGETNEQFF
TGTGCCAGCAGCGAGTGGGGAGAGACCAATGAGCAGTTCTTC
>NA|NA|TRBJ2-3|TRBV7-2
CASSLVRSRVEDTQYF
TGTGCCAGCAGCTTAGTGAGGAGTAGGGTGGAAGATACGCAGTATTTT
>NA|NA|TRBJ2-7|TRBV6-6
CASSPGEYEQYF
TGTGCCAGCAGCCCCGGAGAATACGAGCAGTACTTC
>NA|NA|TRBJ1-2|TRBV4-3
CASSQDKGSGYTF
TGCGCCAGCAGCCAAGATAAGGGCTCTGGCTACACCTTC
>NA|NA|TRBJ2-2|TRBV30
CAWTPPTGELFF
TGTGCCTGGACCCCCCCAACCGGGGAGCTGTTTTTT
>TRBD2|NA|TRBJ2-3|TRBV11-2
CASSSGAGAGTDTQYF
TGTGCCAGCAGCTCCGGAGCGGGGGCGGGCACAGATACGCAGTATTTT
>NA|NA|TRBJ2-7|TRBV12-2
CASRTPGGSYEQYF
TGTGCAAGTCGTACCCCAGGGGGCAGTTACGAGCAGTACTTC